This TCR beta chain is drawn from a study of Graves' ophthalmopathy and Graves' hyperthyroidism. This clonotype was detected a few times. Looked up from germline, CDR1 is SGHAT and CDR2 is FQNNGV. With V trimmed by 3 bases and J by 2 bases, 4 bases remained unmatched. The CDR3 runs 14 residues. Amplified material comprised TCR beta CDR3 regions derived from RNA transcripts. In the first round, RT-PCR was carried out with HTBI primers, and a multiplex PCR formed the second round. In TCRdb, the multiplex PCR reads were re-called with MiXCR into one record per CDR3 protein. The sample records about 740,000 distinct CDR3 sequences, approximately 40% being singletons.

The sequence was obtained from an adult man with Graves' ophthalmopathy. The chain is built from TRBV11-2 and TRBJ2-7, with 7 bases aligning to TRBD2. The sample consisted of peripheral blood. CDR3 in amino acids: CASSFGGGAYEQYF. CDR3 DNA sequence: TGTGCCAGCAGCTTCGGCGGGGGAGCCTACGAGCAGTACTTC.